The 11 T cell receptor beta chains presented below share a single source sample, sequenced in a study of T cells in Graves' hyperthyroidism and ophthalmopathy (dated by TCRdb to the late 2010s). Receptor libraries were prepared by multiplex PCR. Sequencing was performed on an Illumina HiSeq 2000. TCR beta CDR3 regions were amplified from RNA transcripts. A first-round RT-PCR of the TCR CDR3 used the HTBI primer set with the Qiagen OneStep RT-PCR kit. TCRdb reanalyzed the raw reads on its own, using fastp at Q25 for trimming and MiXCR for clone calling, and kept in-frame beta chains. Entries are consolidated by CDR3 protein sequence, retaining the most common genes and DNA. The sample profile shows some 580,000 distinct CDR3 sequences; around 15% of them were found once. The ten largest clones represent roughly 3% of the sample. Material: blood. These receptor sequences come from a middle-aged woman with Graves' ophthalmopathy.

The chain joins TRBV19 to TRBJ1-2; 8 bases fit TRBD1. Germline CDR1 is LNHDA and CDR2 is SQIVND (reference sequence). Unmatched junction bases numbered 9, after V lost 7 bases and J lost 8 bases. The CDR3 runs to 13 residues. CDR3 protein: CASIAGGYRGYTF. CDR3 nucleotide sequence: TGTGCCAGTATCGCAGGGGGCTACCGCGGCTACACCTTC. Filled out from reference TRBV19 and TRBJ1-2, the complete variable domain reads DGGITQSPKYLFRKEGQNVTLSCEQNLNHDAMYWYRQDPGQGLRLIYYSQIVNDFQKGDIAEGYSVSREKKESFPLTVTSAQKNPTAFYLCASIAGGYRGYTFGSGTRLTVV.

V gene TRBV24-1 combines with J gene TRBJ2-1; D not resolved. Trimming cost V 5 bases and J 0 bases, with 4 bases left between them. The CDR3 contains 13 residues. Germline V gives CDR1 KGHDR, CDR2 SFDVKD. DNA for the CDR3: TGTGCCACCAGTGGAGCCTCCTACAATGAGCAGTTCTTC. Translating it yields CATSGASYNEQFF.

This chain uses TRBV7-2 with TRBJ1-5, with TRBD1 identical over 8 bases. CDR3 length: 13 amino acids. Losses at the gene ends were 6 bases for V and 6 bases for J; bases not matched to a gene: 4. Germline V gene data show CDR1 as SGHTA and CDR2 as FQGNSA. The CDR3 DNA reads TGTGCCAGCAGTAAACAGGGGGTTCAGCCCCAGCATTTT. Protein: CASSKQGVQPQHF.

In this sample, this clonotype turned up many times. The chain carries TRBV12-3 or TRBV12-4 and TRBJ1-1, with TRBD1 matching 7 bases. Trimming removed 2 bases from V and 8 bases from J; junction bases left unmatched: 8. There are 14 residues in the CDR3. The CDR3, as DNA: TGTGCCAGCAGTTTACCGGTGGGACAGAGCGAAGCTTTCTTT. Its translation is CASSLPVGQSEAFF.

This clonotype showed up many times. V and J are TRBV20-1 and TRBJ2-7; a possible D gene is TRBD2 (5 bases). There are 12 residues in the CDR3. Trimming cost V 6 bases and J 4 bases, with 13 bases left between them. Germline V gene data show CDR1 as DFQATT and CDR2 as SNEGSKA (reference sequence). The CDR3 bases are TGCAGTGCGGGAGACGGTGGGTACGAGCAGTACTTC. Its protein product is CSAGDGGYEQYF.

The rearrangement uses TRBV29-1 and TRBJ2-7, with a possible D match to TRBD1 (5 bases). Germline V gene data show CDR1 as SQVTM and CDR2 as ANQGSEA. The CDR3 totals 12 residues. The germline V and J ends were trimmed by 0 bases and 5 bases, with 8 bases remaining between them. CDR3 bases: TGCAGCGTTGAAGATCCAGGGAACGAGCAGTACTTC. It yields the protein CSVEDPGNEQYF.

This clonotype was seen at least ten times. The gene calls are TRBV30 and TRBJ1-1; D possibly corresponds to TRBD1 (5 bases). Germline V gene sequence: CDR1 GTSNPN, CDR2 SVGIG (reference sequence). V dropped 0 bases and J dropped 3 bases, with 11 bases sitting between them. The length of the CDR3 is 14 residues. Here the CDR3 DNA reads TGTGCCTGGAGTGTGGGGGGGAAAGACACTGAAGCTTTCTTT. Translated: CAWSVGGKDTEAFF.

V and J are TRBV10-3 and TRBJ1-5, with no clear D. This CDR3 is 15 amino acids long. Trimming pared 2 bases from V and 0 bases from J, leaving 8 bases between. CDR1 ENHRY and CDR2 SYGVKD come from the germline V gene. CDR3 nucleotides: TGTGCCATCAGTGAGATAAGAGATAGCAATCAGCCCCAGCATTTT. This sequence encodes CAISEIRDSNQPQHF.

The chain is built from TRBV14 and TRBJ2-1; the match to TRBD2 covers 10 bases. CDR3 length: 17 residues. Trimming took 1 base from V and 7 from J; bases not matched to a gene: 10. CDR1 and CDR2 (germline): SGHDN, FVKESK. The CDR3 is CASSQVPSGRSLNEQFF. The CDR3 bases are TGTGCCAGCAGCCAAGTCCCTAGCGGGAGATCCTTGAATGAGCAGTTCTTC.

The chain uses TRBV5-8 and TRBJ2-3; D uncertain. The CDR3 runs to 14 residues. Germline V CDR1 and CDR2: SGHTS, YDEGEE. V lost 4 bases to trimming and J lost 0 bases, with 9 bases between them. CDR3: CASSHSRSTDTQYF. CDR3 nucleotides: TGTGCCAGCAGCCACAGCCGAAGCACAGATACGCAGTATTTT.

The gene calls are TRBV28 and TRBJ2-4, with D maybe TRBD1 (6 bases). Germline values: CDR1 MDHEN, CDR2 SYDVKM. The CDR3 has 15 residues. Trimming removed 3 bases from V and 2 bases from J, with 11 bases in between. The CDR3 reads CASSFRGQSKNIQYF. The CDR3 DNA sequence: TGTGCCAGCAGTTTCAGGGGTCAGTCCAAAAACATTCAGTACTTC. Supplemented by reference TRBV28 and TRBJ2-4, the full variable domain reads DVKVTQSSRYLVKRTGEKVFLECVQDMDHENMFWYRQDPGLGLRLIYFSYDVKMKEKGDIPEGYSVSREKKERFSLILESASTNQTSMYLCASSFRGQSKNIQYFGAGTRLSVL.